The present T cell receptor (beta chain) was sequenced within a study of T cell responses to AZD1222 COVID-19 vaccine. TCRdb's copy holds only in-frame clones and misses some; the assay was immunoSEQ multiplex PCR. The table records approximately 100,000 clones, around nine tenths of them present only once. CDR3 length equals 13 residues. Germline V gene sequence: CDR1 MNHEY, CDR2 SVGAGI. The germline V and J ends were trimmed by 2 bases and 5 bases, with 10 bases remaining between them. The chain recombines TRBV6-5 with TRBJ2-7; D perhaps matches TRBD2 (7 bases). Material: peripheral blood, obtained on day 0 of AZD1222 vaccination. The clonotype originates from an adult in good health. The CDR3: CASSYGGAHEQYF. The CDR3 DNA sequence: TGTGCCAGCAGTTACGGGGGGGCCCACGAGCAGTACTTC.